This paragraph covers one T cell receptor beta chain sequence. This sample is part of a study of blood T cell repertoires in COVID-19. Study-level information: Sites across the United States, Italy and Spain contributed samples from acute and convalescent COVID-19.

Sequencing was performed with immunoSEQ multiplex PCR; in TCRdb, only in-frame clones are kept and a portion is missing. The sample carries around 400,000 clones, under 85% recorded once. The length of the CDR3 is 17 residues. From germline, CDR1 is MNHEY and CDR2 SVGEGT. The J segment lost 5 bases and the V segment lost 4 bases, leaving 11 bases of the junction unmatched. This chain connects TRBV6-2 or TRBV6-3 to TRBJ1-6; TRBD1 aligns across 7 bases. This TCR derives from a woman aged 45-60 years who had recovered from COVID-19. The sequenced sample was PBMCs or T cells enriched from blood (not recorded which). Written as DNA, the CDR3 is TGTGCCAGCAGTTCGCTCCCCGGGACAGACAATAATTCACCCCTCCACTTT. Translating it yields CASSSLPGTDNNSPLHF.